This TCR beta chain derives from a study of blood T cells in healthy people across ages. This clonotype was counted only a few times. PCR was performed a second time for about 6 to 12 cycles using a sample-barcoded 5' primer and a J-beta primer mix. From the 5' RACE reads, TCRdb called clonotypes with MiXCR, one entry per CDR3 protein. The data hold 2 million or so distinct CDR3 sequences, with roughly 49% observed a single time. Per the germline V gene, CDR1 is SGHKS and CDR2 is YYEKEE (reference sequence). The CDR3 sequence is 15 residues long. Deletions cut 3 bases from V and 5 bases from J, with 16 bases between. In terms of origin and age, donors were healthy Caucasian individuals from Russia aged about 6 to 100.

This TCR was recovered from a woman aged 40 to 49 in good health. The sample comprised blood. This chain connects TRBV5-5 to TRBJ2-3; a possible D gene is TRBD1 (5 bases). In nucleotides, the CDR3 is TGTGCCAGCAGCTATCAGGGTTGGTTACAAGATACGCAGTATTTT. This encodes CASSYQGWLQDTQYF.